This T cell receptor beta chain was observed in a study of blood T cell repertoires in COVID-19. Enrollees, about 18 to 95 years old, lived in about two dozen US areas. Clinical history reported by participants formed the basis on which cohorts were assigned. Only one count was recorded for this clone. Germline assignment: CDR1 SGHDT and CDR2 YYEEEE. Trimming took off 1 base at V and 6 bases at J, with 14 bases between the two ends. CDR3 size: 15 residues. The assay was immunoSEQ multiplex PCR, and TCRdb's table has in-frame clones only and misses some. The sample includes approximately 300,000 clones, 85% to 95% of them seen just once.

The sample was PBMCs or T cells enriched from blood (not recorded which). The genes are TRBV5-6 and TRBJ2-1; weak D call: TRBD1 (6 bases). The TCR originated in a young woman who had been exposed to COVID-19. The CDR3 DNA follows: TGTGCCAGCAGCTTGACAGGGCAAAATTTCAATGAGCAGTTCTTC. As protein: CASSLTGQNFNEQFF.